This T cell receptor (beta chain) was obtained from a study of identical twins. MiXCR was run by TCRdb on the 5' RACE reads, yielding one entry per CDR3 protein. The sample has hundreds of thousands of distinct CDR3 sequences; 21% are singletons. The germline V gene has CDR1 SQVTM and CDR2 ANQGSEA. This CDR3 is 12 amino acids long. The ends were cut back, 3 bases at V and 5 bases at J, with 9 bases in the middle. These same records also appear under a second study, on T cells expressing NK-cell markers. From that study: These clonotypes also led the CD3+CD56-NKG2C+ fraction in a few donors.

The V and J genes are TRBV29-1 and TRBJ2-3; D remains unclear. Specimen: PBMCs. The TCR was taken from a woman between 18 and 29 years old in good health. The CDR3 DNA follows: TGCAGCGTTGATCACCCCCGAGATACGCAGTATTTT. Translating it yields CSVDHPRDTQYF.